The clone carrying this TCR beta chain was found once. This entry comes from a study of blood T cell repertoires in COVID-19. Study processing details: Estimates of nucleated cell counts were drawn from the amplification of reference gene primers. The table came from immunoSEQ multiplex PCR; TCRdb's copy has only in-frame clones and leaves some out. The D gene and trimming were derived from the DNA, and the V and J assignments and clone size from that table. The data contain 250,000 to 300,000 clones, 80% to 90% of them seen just once; the ten biggest clones take up around 10%. Sequenced: peripheral blood. The TCR was taken from a woman in her 70s with acute or convalescent COVID-19.

The CDR3 here is CASSLLRGNQPQHF. In nucleotides, the CDR3 is TGTGCCAGTAGCCTACTCCGGGGCAATCAGCCCCAGCATTTT. The chain recombines TRBV19 with TRBJ1-5; no reliable D call. The V and J ends lost 6 bases and 2 bases respectively, with 11 bases between them. The CDR3 extends over 14 amino acids. Looked up from germline, CDR1 is LNHDA and CDR2 is SQIVND (reference sequence).